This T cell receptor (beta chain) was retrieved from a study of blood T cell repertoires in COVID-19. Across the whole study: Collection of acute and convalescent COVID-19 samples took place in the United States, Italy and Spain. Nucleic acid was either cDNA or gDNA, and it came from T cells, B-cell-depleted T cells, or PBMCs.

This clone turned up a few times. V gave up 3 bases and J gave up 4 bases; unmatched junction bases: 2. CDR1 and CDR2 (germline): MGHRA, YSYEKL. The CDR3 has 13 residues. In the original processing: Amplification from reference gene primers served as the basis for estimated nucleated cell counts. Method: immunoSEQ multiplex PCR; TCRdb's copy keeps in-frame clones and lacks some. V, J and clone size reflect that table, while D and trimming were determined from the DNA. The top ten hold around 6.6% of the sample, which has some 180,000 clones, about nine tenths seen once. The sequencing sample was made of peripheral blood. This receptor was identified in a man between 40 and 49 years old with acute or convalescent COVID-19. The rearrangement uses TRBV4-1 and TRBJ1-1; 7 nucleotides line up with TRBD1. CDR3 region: CASSQGQFTEAFF. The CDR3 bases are TGCGCCAGCAGCCAGGGACAGTTCACTGAAGCTTTCTTT.